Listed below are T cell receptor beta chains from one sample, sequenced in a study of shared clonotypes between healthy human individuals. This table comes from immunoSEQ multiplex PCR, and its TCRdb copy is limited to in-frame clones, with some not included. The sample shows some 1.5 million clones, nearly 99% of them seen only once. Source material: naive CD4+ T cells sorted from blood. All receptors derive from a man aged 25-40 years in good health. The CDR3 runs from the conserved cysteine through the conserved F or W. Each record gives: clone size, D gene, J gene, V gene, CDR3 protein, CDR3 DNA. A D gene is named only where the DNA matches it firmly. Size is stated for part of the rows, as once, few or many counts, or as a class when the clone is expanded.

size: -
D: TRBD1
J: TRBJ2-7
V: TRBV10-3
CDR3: CATTGTAMTLLNYEQYF
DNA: TGTGCCACCACCGGGACAGCCATGACCCTCTTAAACTACGAGCAGTACTTC

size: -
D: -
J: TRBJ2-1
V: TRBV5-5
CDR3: CASSLDRGKIKDEQFF
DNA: TGTGCCAGCAGCTTGGATAGGGGGAAGATTAAAGATGAGCAGTTCTTC

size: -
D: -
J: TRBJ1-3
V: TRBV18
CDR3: CASSPLNPGPGNTIYF
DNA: TGTGCCAGCTCACCACTAAACCCGGGGCCGGGAAACACCATATATTTT

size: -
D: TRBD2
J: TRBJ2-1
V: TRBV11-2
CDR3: CASSILGGRAGNEQFF
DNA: TGTGCCAGCAGCATCCTTGGCGGGAGGGCCGGTAATGAGCAGTTCTTC

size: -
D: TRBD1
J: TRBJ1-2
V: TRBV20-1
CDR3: CSPLRDRATF
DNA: TGCAGTCCCCTCCGGGACAGGGCCACCTTC

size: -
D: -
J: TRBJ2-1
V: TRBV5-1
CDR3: CASSLDGRVPFYNEQFF
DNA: TGCGCCAGCAGCTTGGACGGGAGAGTTCCGTTTTACAATGAGCAGTTCTTC

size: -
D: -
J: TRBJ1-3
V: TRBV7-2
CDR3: CASSFGRPSGNTIYF
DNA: TGTGCCAGCAGCTTTGGTCGTCCCTCTGGAAACACCATATATTTT

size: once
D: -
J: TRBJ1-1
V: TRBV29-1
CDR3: CSVHTVMNTEAFF
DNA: TGCAGCGTACATACGGTTATGAACACTGAAGCTTTCTTT

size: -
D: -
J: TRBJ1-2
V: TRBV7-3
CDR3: CASSQDRNYGYTF
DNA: TGTGCCAGCAGCCAAGACCGAAACTATGGCTACACCTTC

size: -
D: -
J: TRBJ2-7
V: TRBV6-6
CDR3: CATNREALREQYF
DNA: TGTGCCACAAACAGGGAGGCGTTGCGCGAGCAGTACTTC

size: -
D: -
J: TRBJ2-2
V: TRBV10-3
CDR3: CAISDLLNTGELFF
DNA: TGTGCCATCAGTGACTTACTGAACACCGGGGAGCTGTTTTTT

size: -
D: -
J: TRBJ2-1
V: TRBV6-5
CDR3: CASSPLHSYNEQFF
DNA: TGTGCCAGCAGTCCTCTCCACAGTTACAATGAGCAGTTCTTC

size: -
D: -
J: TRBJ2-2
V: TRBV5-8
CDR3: CASSLLVRWELFF
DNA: TGTGCCAGCAGCTTGTTAGTCCGGTGGGAGCTGTTTTTT

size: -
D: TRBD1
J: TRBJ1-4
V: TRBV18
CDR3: CASSPDRGRGEKLFF
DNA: TGTGCCAGCTCCCCCGACAGGGGACGAGGTGAAAAACTGTTTTTT

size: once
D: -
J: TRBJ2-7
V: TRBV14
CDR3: CASSQSRTGEQYF
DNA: TGTGCCAGCAGCCAATCTAGGACGGGCGAGCAGTACTTC

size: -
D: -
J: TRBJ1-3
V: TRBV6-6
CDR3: CASSYSEGSSGNTIYF
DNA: TGTGCCAGCAGTTACTCGGAGGGGAGCTCTGGAAACACCATATATTTT

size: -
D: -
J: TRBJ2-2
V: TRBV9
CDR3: CASSVVGSGELFF
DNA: TGTGCCAGCAGCGTAGTTGGATCCGGGGAGCTGTTTTTT

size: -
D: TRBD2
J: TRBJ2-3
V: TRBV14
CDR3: CASSQGLPTDTQYF
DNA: TGTGCCAGCAGCCAGGGACTACCCACAGATACGCAGTATTTT

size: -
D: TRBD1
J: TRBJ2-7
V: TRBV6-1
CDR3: CASSSGTGFLEQYF
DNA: TGTGCCAGCAGTTCCGGGACAGGGTTCTTAGAGCAGTACTTC

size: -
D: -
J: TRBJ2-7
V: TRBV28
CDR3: CASSLSPSYEQYF
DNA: TGTGCCAGCAGTTTATCTCCCTCCTACGAGCAGTACTTC

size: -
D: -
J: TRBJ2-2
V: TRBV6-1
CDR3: CASSELDGELFF
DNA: TGTGCCAGCAGTGAACTAGACGGGGAGCTGTTTTTT

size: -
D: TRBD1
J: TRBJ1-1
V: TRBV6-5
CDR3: CASSLEVTGVAFF
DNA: TGTGCCAGCAGCCTTGAGGTGACAGGGGTGGCTTTCTTT

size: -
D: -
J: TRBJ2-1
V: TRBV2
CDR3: CASNSGRGEQFF
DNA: TGTGCCAGCAACAGTGGTAGGGGTGAGCAGTTCTTC

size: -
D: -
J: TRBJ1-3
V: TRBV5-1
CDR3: CASSGGAGNTIYF
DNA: TGCGCCAGCAGTGGCGGTGCTGGAAACACCATATATTTT

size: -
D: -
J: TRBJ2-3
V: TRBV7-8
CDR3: CASSQGQQGQYF
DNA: TGTGCCAGCAGCCAAGGACAGCAAGGGCAGTATTTT

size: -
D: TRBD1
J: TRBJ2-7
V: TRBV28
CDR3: CASSGQDLAYEQYF
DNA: TGTGCCAGCAGTGGACAGGACCTAGCCTACGAGCAGTACTTC